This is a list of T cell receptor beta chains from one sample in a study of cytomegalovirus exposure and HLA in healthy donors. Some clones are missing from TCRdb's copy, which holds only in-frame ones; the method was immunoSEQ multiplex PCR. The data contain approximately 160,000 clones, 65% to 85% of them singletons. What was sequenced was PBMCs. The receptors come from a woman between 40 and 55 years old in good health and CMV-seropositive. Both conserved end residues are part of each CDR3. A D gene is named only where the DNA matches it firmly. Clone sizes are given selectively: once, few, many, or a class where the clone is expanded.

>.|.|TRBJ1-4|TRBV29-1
TGCAGCGCTGACCAGGGCTCTGAAAAACTGTTTTTT
CSADQGSEKLFF
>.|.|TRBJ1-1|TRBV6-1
TGTGCCAGCAGTGTTGGGGGGGGCACTGAAGCTTTCTTT
CASSVGGGTEAFF
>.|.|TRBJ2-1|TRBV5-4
TGTGCCAGCAGCTTGCCCCCCGCGGGACTTTCCAAAACCTACAATGAGCAGTTCTTC
CASSLPPAGLSKTYNEQFF
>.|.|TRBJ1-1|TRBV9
TGTGCCAGCAGCGTAAGGGGTGCGGACACTGAAGCTTTCTTT
CASSVRGADTEAFF
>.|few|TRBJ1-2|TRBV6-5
TGTGCCAGCAGTGCAGGGAATGGCGGCTACACCTTC
CASSAGNGGYTF
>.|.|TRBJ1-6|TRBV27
TGTGCCAGCAGTTTTGGGGCGAATTCACCCCTCCACTTT
CASSFGANSPLHF
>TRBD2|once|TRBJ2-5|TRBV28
TGTGCCAGCGGTCCCTCGGGGGGAGAAGAGACCCAGTACTTC
CASGPSGGEETQYF
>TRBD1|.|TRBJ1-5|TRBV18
TGTGCCAGCTCACCGGACAGGGATCAGCCCCAGCATTTT
CASSPDRDQPQHF
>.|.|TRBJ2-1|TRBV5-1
TGCGCCAGCAGCTTGCAATCAGTCCAGACTGGTGAGCAGTTCTTC
CASSLQSVQTGEQFF
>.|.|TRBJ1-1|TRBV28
TGTGCCAGCAGTTTCGGTGGGGCCCCTGAAGCTTTCTTT
CASSFGGAPEAFF
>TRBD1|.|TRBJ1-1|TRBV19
TGTGCCAGTAGCATTACTACGACAGGGGGGAACACTGAAGCTTTCTTT
CASSITTTGGNTEAFF
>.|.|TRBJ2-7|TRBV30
TGTGCCTGGAGTCCACTCCTTGGGGCCACCTACGAGCAGTACTTC
CAWSPLLGATYEQYF
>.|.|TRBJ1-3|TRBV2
TGTGCCAGCAGGGAGCAGGGTCTCACTGGAAACACCATATATTTT
CASREQGLTGNTIYF
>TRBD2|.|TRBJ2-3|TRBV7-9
TGTGCCAGCAATTTGGCGGGAGCCGTCACAGATACGCAGTATTTT
CASNLAGAVTDTQYF
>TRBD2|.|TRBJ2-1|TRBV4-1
TGCGCCAGCAGCCAAATTACGGGACTAGCTATCGATGAGCAGTTCTTC
CASSQITGLAIDEQFF
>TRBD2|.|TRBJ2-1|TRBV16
TGTGCCAGCAGCCGCCCCCAAGGGGCGGGGGCCTACAATGAGCAGTTCTTC
CASSRPQGAGAYNEQFF